This TCR beta chain emerged from a study of beta chain features in type 1 diabetes (dated by TCRdb to the late 2010s). The study in broad terms: No differences in mean age, gender distribution, total cell number or subset yield were found between patients and healthy donors. A total of about 100 million sorted cells were examined across all samples, and RNA yield correlated strongly with the number of cells per subset. In the study, TCRB repertoires of sorted circulating CD4+ T cell subsets from recently diagnosed type 1 diabetes patients were compared with those of matched healthy donors. Regulatory and stem cell-like memory subsets were obtained from only 8 patients and roughly eight healthy donors, while naive and central memory subsets were obtained from all 30 or so donors.

From each donor, a single peripheral blood sample of 100 to 150 mL on average was drawn into heparinised tubes. Using a panel that included CD45RO, CCR7, CD25, CD127, CD95 and CD27, naive, central memory, regulatory and stem cell-like memory CD4+ T cells were sorted on a BD FACSAria II. A purity above 98% was achieved for all sorted populations. PBMCs were isolated right away by Lymphoprep density gradient centrifugation and were stained directly, without culture. So that batch effects would be minimized, each experiment stained and sorted samples in pairs, pairing one healthy donor with one patient. In the case of this clone: Its specific antigen is unknown. Nothing much larger sits one base from this clone, and base qualities are not available.

All of the isolated RNA was reverse transcribed with the High Capacity cDNA Reverse Transcription Kit, so expressed TCRB transcripts were sequenced. Naive, central memory and regulatory T cell samples underwent deep immunoSEQ sequencing, averaging about 3.57 million total reads per sample. Sorted cells were lysed in RLT buffer, and RNA was extracted using DNase-treated RNeasy Micro or Mini kits according to cell number. To prevent cross-contamination, every cell subset was processed on its own, while patient and healthy donor samples were processed together. The immunoSEQ multiplex PCR was used to amplify TCRB sequences from cDNA, generating 87-bp fragments that spanned the CDR3 region. The amplicons were sequenced using the Illumina HiSeq platform. Per the authors' processing: PCR bias was computationally corrected using synthetic template baselines, reads within Hamming distance 2 were collapsed, and singletons that could not be merged were discarded. By aligning reads against IMGT, V, D and J genes, CDR3 length, and insertions or deletions at six rearrangement sites were assigned. Clonotype counts were normalized to sorted cell number within each subset before computing true diversity and Gini coefficients with the tcR R package. The overlap coefficient, calculated on TCRB nucleotide sequences, was used to quantify repertoire sharing. Out-of-frame TCRB sequences from naive cells were analyzed as a proxy for the pre-selection repertoire. What TCRdb holds here is the immuneACCESS table cut down to in-frame rearrangements. Part of the clones is not present; checked against another copy, under half of the missing clones reflect an unresolved V gene, and the others are unexplained. Clone size and the V and J calls come from that table; the DNA yielded D and trimming. This sample is represented by hundreds of thousands of clones; about 11% of them were singletons. The top ten clones comprise around 0.017% of the sample.

The CDR3 contains 15 residues, cysteine and phenylalanine counted. The only DNA kept is the CDR3, 45 bases in frame from the first base. The germline V end is reduced by 5 bases and the J end by 7 bases; junction bases left unmatched: 11. CDR1 and CDR2, looked up from the germline V gene, are SGHTA and FQGTGA. Study-level results and caveats: In all four CD4+ subsets, TCRB CDR3 length was moderately but significantly shorter in type 1 diabetes patients. Shorter templates might be favored by PCR, yet because patient and control samples were amplified and corrected together, any such skew would affect both groups equally. Because small numbers of individuals were included in the HLA sub-analyses, any influence of HLA type on TCRB rearrangement was left unresolved. Naive, central memory and regulatory TCRB repertoires appeared more similar among patients than among healthy donors. Fewer insertions and more nucleotide deletions at VDJ recombination sites were observed in patients with type 1 diabetes, implying thymic rearrangement abnormalities. Because cDNA was sequenced instead of genomic DNA, activated cells with high expression could be over-represented, although the groups did not differ in activation or CD3 levels.

The sequence is built from TRBV7-3 and TRBJ2-1; TRBD1 fits 7 bases in the junction. This TCR was sampled from a man aged 25 to 40 with type 1 diabetes. The sequenced material came from naive CD4+ T cells from blood. The cell subset or site label for this specimen denotes: true naive CD4+ T cells. At the DNA level, the sequence is TGTGCCAGCAGCCCAGGACAGGCTCTGGGTAATGAGCAGTTCTTC. The resulting protein is CASSPGQALGNEQFF.